Below are 26 T cell receptor beta chains sequenced from a single sample in a study of shared clonotypes between healthy human individuals. Selected positively for CCR7 and CD45RO-negative, naive CD8 cells excluded terminally differentiated effector memory CD45RA+ cells. Method: immunoSEQ multiplex PCR; TCRdb's copy keeps in-frame clones and lacks some. The table has hundreds of thousands of clones, more than 95% seen once. The source material was naive CD8+ T cells sorted from blood. The receptor source for this set is a man aged 30-40 years in good health.

The V gene is TRBV7-9, the J gene TRBJ2-7, with 8 bases matching TRBD2. CDR3 length: 15 amino acids. V lost 4 bases to trimming and J lost 1 base; unmatched junction nucleotides: 6. Looked up from germline, CDR1 is SEHNR and CDR2 is FQNEAQ (reference sequence). The CDR3 loop is CASSSSAGGSYEQYF. CDR3 nucleotides: TGTGCCAGCAGCTCATCGGCGGGAGGTTCCTACGAGCAGTACTTC.

J is TRBJ2-3 and V is TRBV7-8; D possibly corresponds to TRBD2 (5 bases). The CDR3 is 15 amino acids. V was clipped by 5 bases and J by 1 base, with 13 bases between them. Germline CDR1 SGHVS, CDR2 FQNEAQ. The CDR3 DNA reads as TGTGCCAGCAGCCCAGCAGGTAGCGGCACAGATACGCAGTATTTT. Translating it yields CASSPAGSGTDTQYF.

The chain uses TRBV13 and TRBJ2-1; D not certain. The germline V and J ends were trimmed by 2 bases and 6 bases, with 8 bases remaining between them. Germline V gene data show CDR1 as PRHDT and CDR2 as FYEKMQ (reference sequence). There are 13 residues in the CDR3. CDR3 protein: CASSLTVSNEQFF. The DNA of the CDR3 is TGTGCCAGCAGCTTAACAGTCAGCAATGAGCAGTTCTTC.

The chain couples TRBV9 to TRBJ2-7; D could derive from TRBD1 or TRBD2 (6 bases each). CDR3 length: 14 residues. The V end was cut by 4 bases, the J end by 3 bases, with 14 bases between. In germline, CDR1 is SGDLS, CDR2 YYNGEE. The CDR3 is CASSPNKGGYEQYF. Here the CDR3 DNA reads TGTGCCAGCAGCCCCAATAAGGGGGGCTACGAGCAGTACTTC.

This sequence joins TRBV11-2 and TRBJ1-1; 12 nucleotides line up with TRBD1. V trimming: 7 bases; J trimming: 4 bases; junction bases outside the gene matches: 19. Germline V gene lookup returns CDR1 SGHAT and CDR2 FQNNGV. The CDR3 consists of 19 residues. The CDR3 is CASTGYLRGQGARGTEAFF. CDR3 in DNA: TGTGCCAGCACCGGCTACCTCCGGGGACAGGGGGCAAGGGGCACTGAAGCTTTCTTT.

The gene calls are TRBV28 and TRBJ2-7; D is perhaps TRBD1 (6 bases). This CDR3 has 18 amino acids. The germline V and J ends were trimmed by 5 bases and 4 bases, with 27 bases remaining between them. Germline V gene sequence: CDR1 MDHEN, CDR2 SYDVKM. DNA for the CDR3: TGTGCCAGCAGTACGTGGACAGCAGCGGAACTACGTCCATACGAGCAGTACTTC. Amino acid sequence: CASSTWTAAELRPYEQYF.

This clone was seen once. The chain carries TRBV6-6 and TRBJ2-7, with 10 bases identical to TRBD1. Per the germline V gene, CDR1 is MNHNY and CDR2 is SVGAGI (reference sequence). The CDR3 is 15 residues long. J gave up 4 bases and V 6 bases, and 9 bases lay outside the gene matches. As DNA, the CDR3 is TGTGCCAGCAGGCCCCCGGGACAGGGGTTTTACGAGCAGTACTTC. Amino acid sequence: CASRPPGQGFYEQYF.

V usage is TRBV11-2 and J usage is TRBJ2-5; D may be TRBD2 (5 bases). From germline, CDR1 is SGHAT and CDR2 FQNNGV. V was cut by 9 bases and J by 5 bases, with 16 bases left in between. There are 13 residues in the CDR3. CDR3 coding DNA: TGTGCCAGTGAGACGGAGGATGCGGAGACCCAGTACTTC. Amino acids: CASETEDAETQYF. The whole variable domain, filled in from reference TRBV11-2 and TRBJ2-5, reads EAGVAQSPRYKIIEKRQSVAFWCNPISGHATLYWYQQILGQGPKLLIQFQNNGVVDDSQLPKDRFSAERLKGVDSTLKIQPAKLEDSAVYLCASETEDAETQYFGPGTRLLVL.

The V and J genes are TRBV25-1 and TRBJ2-1, with 9 bases fitting TRBD1. CDR3 length: 15 residues. Germline CDR1 reads MGHDK; CDR2 reads SYGVNS. The ends lost 2 bases at V and 4 bases at J; junction bases unmatched: 3. CDR3 DNA: TGTGCCAGCAGTGAAACAGGGGGCACTTACAATGAGCAGTTCTTC. It yields the protein CASSETGGTYNEQFF.

The genes are TRBV13 and TRBJ1-2; D gene ambiguous. The CDR3 contains 13 residues. Deletions cut 3 bases from V and 2 bases from J, with 7 bases between. CDR1 is PRHDT, CDR2 FYEKMQ, per germline (reference sequence). The CDR3 DNA reads as TGTGCCAGCAGCTTTGGGAGAAACTATGGCTACACCTTC. Protein sequence: CASSFGRNYGYTF.

V and J are TRBV5-1 and TRBJ2-3; tentative D call: TRBD1 (6 bases). The germline V gene has CDR1 SGHRS and CDR2 YFSETQ. The V end lost 0 bases, the J end lost 2 bases, and 19 bases lay between the germline ends. The CDR3 loop spans 18 amino acids. CDR3 sequence (DNA): TGCGCCAGCAGCTTGGAAGAAACAGGGAGATCAATCACAGATACGCAGTATTTT. Translated: CASSLEETGRSITDTQYF.

The rearrangement joins TRBV11-2 to TRBJ2-7; no firm D call. The germline CDR1 and CDR2 sequences are SGHAT and FQNNGV. This CDR3 spans 14 amino acids. Trimming cost V 1 base and J 4 bases, with 11 bases left between them. CDR3 in DNA: TGTGCCAGCAGCTTAGTTAACCCCCGTTACGAGCAGTACTTC. Amino acids: CASSLVNPRYEQYF.

The chain combines TRBV4-3 with TRBJ2-2, with unresolved D. Trimming removed 3 bases from V and 4 bases from J, with 6 bases in between. The CDR3 has 13 amino acids. Germline V gene sequence: CDR1 LGHNA, CDR2 YSLEER. The CDR3 loop reads CASSHEGTGELFF. The CDR3, as DNA: TGCGCCAGCAGCCACGAAGGCACCGGGGAGCTGTTTTTT.

V gene TRBV2 combines with J gene TRBJ2-7, with a tentative D call TRBD1 (6 bases). V gave up 7 bases and J gave up 4 bases, with 20 bases separating them. The CDR3 contains 15 residues. The germline V gene has CDR1 SNHLY and CDR2 FYNNEI. The CDR3 nucleotides read TGTGCCAGCACCGAGGGGAAACTTGGGACATACGAGCAGTACTTC. Protein: CASTEGKLGTYEQYF.

The chain couples TRBV9 to TRBJ1-1; D gene ambiguous. The V end was cut by 2 bases, the J end by 0 bases, with 8 bases between. Germline CDR1 reads SGDLS; CDR2 reads YYNGEE. The CDR3 covers 14 residues. The CDR3 here is CASSVGNLNTEAFF. In DNA, the CDR3 is TGTGCCAGCAGCGTTGGAAACCTGAACACTGAAGCTTTCTTT.

The chain links TRBV7-9 to TRBJ2-1; 7 bases are a match to TRBD1. This CDR3 is 12 amino acids long. Germline CDR1 reads SEHNR; CDR2 reads FQNEAQ (reference sequence). J gave up 7 bases and V 5 bases, and 2 bases lay outside the gene matches. This CDR3 reads CASSVTGNEQFF. The CDR3 DNA is TGTGCCAGCAGCGTGACAGGGAATGAGCAGTTCTTC.

J is TRBJ2-2 and V is TRBV4-2; 8 bases fit TRBD2. V lost 3 bases to trimming and J lost 7 bases; unmatched junction nucleotides: 16. Germline-derived CDR1 and CDR2 are LGHNA and YNFKEQ. This CDR3 region has 18 residues. This chain's CDR3 is CASSHAQGSGRDHGELFF. DNA for the CDR3: TGTGCCAGCAGCCATGCTCAAGGAAGCGGGAGAGATCACGGGGAGCTGTTTTTT.

This chain uses TRBV5-8 with TRBJ2-3; D not resolved. Germline V CDR1 and CDR2: SGHTS, YDEGEE. Trimming removed 0 bases from V and 2 bases from J, with 19 bases in between. The CDR3 is made up of 18 amino acids. The DNA of the CDR3 is TGTGCCAGCAGCTTGGTTCTGGCCTATAGCCCTCACACAGATACGCAGTATTTT. Its translation: CASSLVLAYSPHTDTQYF.

V gene TRBV11-2 combines with J gene TRBJ2-1; 9 positions match TRBD1. CDR3 size: 14 residues. Germline V gene lookup returns CDR1 SGHAT and CDR2 FQNNGV. J was trimmed by 8 bases and V by 3 bases; bases with no gene match: 5. For the CDR3, the DNA is TGTGCCAGCAGCTTTTCCGGGACAGGGTATGAGCAGTTCTTC. This gives the protein CASSFSGTGYEQFF.

J is TRBJ2-1 and V is TRBV29-1, with D possibly TRBD1 on 6 matching bases. V lost 4 bases and J lost 4, with 17 bases in between. The CDR3 sequence is 15 residues long. In germline, CDR1 is SQVTM, CDR2 ANQGSEA. The CDR3 sequence: CSVAGTSRTYNEQFF. In DNA, the CDR3 is TGCAGCGTTGCCGGGACATCCAGAACTTACAATGAGCAGTTCTTC.

V usage is TRBV29-1 and J usage is TRBJ1-2, with TRBD1 identical over 8 bases. This CDR3 has 17 residues. V trimming: 7 bases; J trimming: 4 bases; junction bases outside the gene matches: 20. The V gene's germline CDR1 is SQVTM and CDR2 ANQGSEA. CDR3 sequence (DNA): TGCAGCGCAGTTGTGGTGGACAGGGCCCTGAGTGGCTATGGCTACACCTTC. This codes for CSAVVVDRALSGYGYTF.

The V gene is TRBV6-1, the J gene TRBJ2-2; possibly TRBD2 for D (5 bases). The V gene's germline CDR1 is MNHNS and CDR2 SASEGT. V gave up 7 bases and J gave up 5 bases, with 17 bases separating them. This CDR3 region has 15 residues. The CDR3: CASNRRLSVTGELFF. The DNA of the CDR3 is TGTGCCAGCAATAGGAGGTTGTCAGTTACCGGGGAGCTGTTTTTT.

The V call is TRBV29-1, the J call TRBJ1-5; D is undetermined. Trimming cost V 4 bases and J 3 bases, with 13 bases left between them. There are 14 residues in the CDR3. Germline values: CDR1 SQVTM, CDR2 ANQGSEA. CDR3 coding DNA: TGCAGCGTTGCGGACTGGGGAAACAATCAGCCCCAGCATTTT. It yields the protein CSVADWGNNQPQHF.

The chain has TRBV9 and TRBJ2-7, with 10 bases matching TRBD2. Germline-derived CDR1 and CDR2 are SGDLS and YYNGEE. The CDR3 totals 14 residues. V lost 3 bases to trimming and J lost 2 bases; unmatched junction nucleotides: 2. The CDR3 sequence: CASSGGLAAYEQYF. The CDR3 DNA sequence: TGTGCCAGCAGCGGTGGACTAGCGGCCTACGAGCAGTACTTC.

This clone was counted once. V usage is TRBV29-1 and J usage is TRBJ1-1; D unclear. Trimming left V 7 bases short and J 1 base short, with 10 bases between. Germline V gives CDR1 SQVTM, CDR2 ANQGSEA. This CDR3 contains 12 residues. The CDR3: CSAPAPNTEAFF. The CDR3 nucleotides are TGCAGCGCCCCCGCCCCGAACACTGAAGCTTTCTTT.

The V and J genes are TRBV29-1 and TRBJ1-1; D unclear. The V end was cut by 4 bases, the J end by 1 base, with 10 bases between. The CDR3 totals 13 residues. Germline CDR1 SQVTM, CDR2 ANQGSEA. As DNA, the CDR3 is TGCAGCGTTGGAGACTGGGAGAACACTGAAGCTTTCTTT. Translation gives CSVGDWENTEAFF.